What follows describes a single TCR beta chain. In the original processing: Estimates of nucleated cell counts were drawn from the amplification of reference gene primers. Libraries were prepared by immunoSEQ multiplex PCR; TCRdb keeps only in-frame clonotypes and omits some of them. That table gives V, J and clone size, and the DNA gave D and trimming. Here the sample spans approximately 20,000 clones, roughly 80% being singletons. The germline CDR1 and CDR2 sequences are SGDLS and YYNGEE. The CDR3 sequence is 15 residues long. V lost 0 bases, J lost 2 bases, and 3 bases stayed unmatched. The source of the sample is a study of blood T cell repertoires in COVID-19. Study in general: T cells, B-cell-depleted T cells, or PBMCs provided the cDNA or gDNA that served as material.

What was sequenced was peripheral blood. The chain employs TRBV9 and TRBJ2-3; 7 bases align to TRBD2. The TCR was taken from a man between 65 and 79 years old with acute or convalescent COVID-19. The CDR3 region has the DNA TGTGCCAGCAGCGTAGATGCGGGGGACACAGATACGCAGTATTTT. It specifies CASSVDAGDTDTQYF.